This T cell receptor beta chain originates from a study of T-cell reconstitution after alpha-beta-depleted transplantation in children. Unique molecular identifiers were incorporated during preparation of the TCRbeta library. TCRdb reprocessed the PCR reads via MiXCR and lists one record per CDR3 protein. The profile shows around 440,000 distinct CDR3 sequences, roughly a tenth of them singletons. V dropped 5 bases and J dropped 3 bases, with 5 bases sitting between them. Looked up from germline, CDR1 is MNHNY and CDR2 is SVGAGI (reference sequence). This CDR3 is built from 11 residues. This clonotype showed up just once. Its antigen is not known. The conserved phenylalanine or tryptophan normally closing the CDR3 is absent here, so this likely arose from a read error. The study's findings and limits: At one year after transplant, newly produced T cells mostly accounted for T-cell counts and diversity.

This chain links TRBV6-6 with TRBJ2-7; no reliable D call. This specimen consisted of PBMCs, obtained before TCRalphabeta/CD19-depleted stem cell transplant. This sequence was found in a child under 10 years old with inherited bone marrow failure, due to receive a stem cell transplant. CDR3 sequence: CASSRIYEQYL. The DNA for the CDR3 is TGTGCCAGCAGTCGGATCTACGAGCAGTACTTA.